Sequencing of this T cell receptor beta chain was carried out in a study of T-cell reconstitution after alpha-beta-depleted transplantation in children (dated by TCRdb to 2015 to 2016). Study-level background: Using TCR repertoire profiling, the study quantitatively followed how T-cell immune reconstitution unfolded in children after TCRalphabeta/CD19-depleted allogeneic hematopoietic cell transplantation.

For this clonotype: No cognate antigen has been identified for it. Base qualities are not recorded, but no much larger clone differs from it by a single base.

Receptor amplification or capture employed PCR. Instrument used: Illumina HiSeq 2500. To normalize quantification of the TCRbeta repertoire, the TCR libraries were built with molecular barcoding that relied on unique molecular identifiers. In TCRdb, the public reads were trimmed at Q25 with fastp and aligned with MiXCR, with productive beta chains retained. Rows with a matching CDR3 protein are joined into one entry that keeps the most common DNA and genes. In this sample the table shows some 500,000 distinct CDR3 sequences, around 18% of which occur a single time. 2.5% to 4% of the sample lies in the top ten. From a lookup of the germline V gene (reference sequence), CDR1 and CDR2 are SEHNR and FQNEAQ. Trimming takes 5 bases from V and 2 bases from J, and the germline ends sit 21 bases apart. The CDR3 sequence holds 17 residues, the cysteine and phenylalanine included. The sequence is cut down to CDR3 DNA, 51 bases in frame from base 1.

The rearrangement joined TRBV7-9 to TRBJ1-2; matching of 5 bases hints at TRBD1 as the D gene. The input for sequencing was PBMCs from the stem cell graft donor, taken from the stem cell graft. The sequence was obtained from a human donor who donated a stem cell graft to a child with acute lymphoblastic leukemia. The DNA sequence is given as TGTGCCAGCAGCGCAGGGATTCGAGAGGTTGACAACTATGGCTACACCTTC. Protein translation: CASSAGIREVDNYGYTF. Supplemented by the reference TRBV7-9 and TRBJ1-2 proteins around the CDR3, the complete variable domain is DTGVSQNPRHKITKRGQNVTFRCDPISEHNRLYWYRQTLGQGPEFLTYFQNEAQLEKSRLLSDRFSAERPKGSFSTLEIQRTEQGDSAMYLCASSAGIREVDNYGYTFGSGTRLTVV.